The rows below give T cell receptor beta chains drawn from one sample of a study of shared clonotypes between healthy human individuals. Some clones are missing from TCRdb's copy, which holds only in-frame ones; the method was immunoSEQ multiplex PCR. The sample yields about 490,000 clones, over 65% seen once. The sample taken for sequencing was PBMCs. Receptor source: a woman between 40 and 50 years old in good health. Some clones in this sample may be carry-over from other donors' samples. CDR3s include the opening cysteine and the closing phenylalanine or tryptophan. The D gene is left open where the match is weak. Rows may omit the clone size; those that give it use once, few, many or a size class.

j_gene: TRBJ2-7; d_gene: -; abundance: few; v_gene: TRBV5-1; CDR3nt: TGCGCCAGCAGCTTTGGCAGCCCCTACGAGCAGTACTTC; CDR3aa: CASSFGSPYEQYF
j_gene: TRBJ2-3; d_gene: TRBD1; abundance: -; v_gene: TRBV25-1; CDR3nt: TGTGCCAGCAGTCCTCACAGGGGCCGGGATACGCAGTATTTT; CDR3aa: CASSPHRGRDTQYF
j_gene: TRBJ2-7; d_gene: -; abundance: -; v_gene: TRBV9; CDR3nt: TGTGCCAGCAGCCGCACAGGGGAGGGCTACGAGCAGTACTTC; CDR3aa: CASSRTGEGYEQYF
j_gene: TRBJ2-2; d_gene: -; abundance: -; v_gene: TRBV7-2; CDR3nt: TGTGCCAGCAGCTTAGTTTTCCTTGGCACCGGGGAGCTGTTTTTT; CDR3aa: CASSLVFLGTGELFF
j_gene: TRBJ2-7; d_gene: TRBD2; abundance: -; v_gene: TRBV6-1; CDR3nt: TGTGCCAGCAGTGAACGTGCGACCCCGGGACTAGCGGCAGCCTACGAGCAGTACTTC; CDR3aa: CASSERATPGLAAAYEQYF
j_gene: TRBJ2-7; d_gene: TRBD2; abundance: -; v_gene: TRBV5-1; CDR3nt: TGCGCCAGCAGCGGAACCGGGACTAGCGGCTCCGAGCAGTACTTC; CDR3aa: CASSGTGTSGSEQYF
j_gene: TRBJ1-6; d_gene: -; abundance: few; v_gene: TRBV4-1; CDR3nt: TGCGCCAGCAGCCAAGGCTCGCGACCGTATAATTCACCCCTCCACTTT; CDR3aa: CASSQGSRPYNSPLHF
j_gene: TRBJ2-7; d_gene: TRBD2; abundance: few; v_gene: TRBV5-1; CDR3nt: TGCGCCAGCAGCCCCCTCGGGGTAGCGGGAGTGGAGGAGCAGTACTTC; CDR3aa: CASSPLGVAGVEEQYF
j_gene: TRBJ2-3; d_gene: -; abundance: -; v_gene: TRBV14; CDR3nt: TGTGCCAGCAGCCATAATAGTCGTACGCAGTATTTT; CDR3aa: CASSHNSRTQYF
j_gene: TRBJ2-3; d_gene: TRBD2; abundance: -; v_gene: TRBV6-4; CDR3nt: TGTGCCAGCAGTCAAGCGGGAGGATCAGATACGCAGTATTTT; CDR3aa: CASSQAGGSDTQYF
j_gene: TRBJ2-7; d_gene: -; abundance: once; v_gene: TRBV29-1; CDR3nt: TGCAGCGTTGGAAGGGTGCGCGGCGAGCAGTACTTC; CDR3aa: CSVGRVRGEQYF
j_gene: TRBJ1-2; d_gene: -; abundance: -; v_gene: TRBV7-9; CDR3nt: TGTGCCTCCGGACAGATGACCTATGGCTACACCTTC; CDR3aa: CASGQMTYGYTF
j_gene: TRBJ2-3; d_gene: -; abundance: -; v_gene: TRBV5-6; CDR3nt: TGTGCCAGCAGCTTGGGAGCGGCACCACGCACAGATACGCAGTATTTT; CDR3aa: CASSLGAAPRTDTQYF
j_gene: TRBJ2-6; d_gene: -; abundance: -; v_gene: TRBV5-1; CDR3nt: TGCGCCAGCAGCCTAACGTTTACTGGGGCCAACGTCCTGACTTTC; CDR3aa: CASSLTFTGANVLTF
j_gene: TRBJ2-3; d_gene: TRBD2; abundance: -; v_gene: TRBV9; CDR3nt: TGTGCCAGCAGCCGACTAGCGAGCATCGGGGATACGCAGTATTTT; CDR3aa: CASSRLASIGDTQYF
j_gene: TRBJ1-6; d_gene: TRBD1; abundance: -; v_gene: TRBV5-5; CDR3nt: TGTGCCAGCAGCTTTCCGGGACAGGGGTTCTATAATTCACCCCTCCACTTT; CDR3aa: CASSFPGQGFYNSPLHF
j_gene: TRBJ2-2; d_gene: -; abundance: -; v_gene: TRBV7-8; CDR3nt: TGTGCCAGCAGCTTAGTAATTCTAGCCTCCGGGGAGCTGTTTTTT; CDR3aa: CASSLVILASGELFF
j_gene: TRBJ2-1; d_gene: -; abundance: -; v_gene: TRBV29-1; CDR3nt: TGCAGCGCCGAAACGCTAGGGGATGAGCAGTTCTTC; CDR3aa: CSAETLGDEQFF
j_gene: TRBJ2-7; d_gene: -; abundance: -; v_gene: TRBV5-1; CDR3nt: TGCGCCAGCAGCTTGGCCACGGACTCCTACGAGCAGTACTTC; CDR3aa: CASSLATDSYEQYF
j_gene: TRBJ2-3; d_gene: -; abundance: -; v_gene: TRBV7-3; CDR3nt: TGTGCCAGCAGCCCCCCCGGGACAGATACGCAGTATTTT; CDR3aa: CASSPPGTDTQYF
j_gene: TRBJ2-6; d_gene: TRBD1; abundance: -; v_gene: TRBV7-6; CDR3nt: TGTGCCAGCAGGTCCGGGACAGCTGGGGCCAACGTCCTGACTTTC; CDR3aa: CASRSGTAGANVLTF
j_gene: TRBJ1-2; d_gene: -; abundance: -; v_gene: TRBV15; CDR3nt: TGTGCCACCAGCAGAGATTGGCGGGGATCAGGTGGCTACACCTTC; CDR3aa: CATSRDWRGSGGYTF
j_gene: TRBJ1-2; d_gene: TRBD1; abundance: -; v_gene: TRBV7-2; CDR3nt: TGTGCCAGCAGCTTAACTGGACAGGGGGCTTTTGGCTACACCTTC; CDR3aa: CASSLTGQGAFGYTF